One sample yielded the 16 T cell receptor beta chains listed below, sequenced in a study of response to subunit inactivated influenza vaccine. TCRdb independently ran MiXCR on the RT-PCR reads; one entry per CDR3 protein. The sample carries 700,000 to 800,000 distinct CDR3 sequences, around 20% recorded once. The sample here was PBMCs from blood, taken approximately 5 days after vaccination. The receptors come from a man aged 50 to 59 who received an inactivated influenza vaccine.

This chain uses TRBV20-1 with TRBJ1-1; no clear D gene. CDR3 length: 12 amino acids. V was clipped by 3 bases and J by 1 base, with 6 bases between them. Germline CDR1 DFQATT, CDR2 SNEGSKA (reference sequence). CDR3 sequence reads: CSASGGNTEAFF. The DNA of the CDR3 is TGCAGTGCTAGTGGTGGGAACACTGAAGCTTTCTTT.

This clonotype was observed a few times. The V and J genes are TRBV5-6 and TRBJ2-3, with D possibly matching TRBD2 (6 bases). V lost 3 bases, J lost 7 bases, and 9 bases lay in between. This CDR3 is built from 12 residues. Germline values: CDR1 SGHDT, CDR2 YYEEEE. CDR3: CASSSGSYTQYF. The CDR3 DNA reads TGTGCCAGCAGCTCCGGGAGTTATACGCAGTATTTT.

This clonotype was observed a handful of times. This chain links TRBV6-5 with TRBJ2-1, with unresolved D. CDR1 is MNHEY and CDR2 is SVGAGI in the germline V gene. The CDR3 is made up of 14 amino acids. V was shortened by 3 bases and J by 4 bases, with 10 bases between the two germline ends. Here the CDR3 reads CASSYGTEYNEQFF. DNA of the CDR3: TGTGCCAGCAGTTATGGTACGGAGTACAATGAGCAGTTCTTC.

The chain joins TRBV6-2 or TRBV6-3 to TRBJ1-2; the D gene is possibly TRBD1 (6 bases). Germline V CDR1 and CDR2: MNHEY, SVGEGT. CDR3 length equals 14 residues. V was clipped by 2 bases and J by 8 bases, with 15 bases between them. The CDR3 sequence is CASSYTGRVSGYTF. The CDR3 bases are TGTGCCAGCAGTTACACAGGGAGAGTCTCCGGCTACACCTTC.

The chain has TRBV7-2 and TRBJ2-7; maybe TRBD2 (5 bases). Germline loops: CDR1 SGHTA, CDR2 FQGNSA. There are 16 residues in the CDR3. The germline V and J ends were trimmed by 1 base and 3 bases, with 16 bases remaining between them. CDR3 protein: CASSLVPHSVLYEQYF. CDR3 DNA: TGTGCCAGCAGCTTAGTCCCCCATAGCGTCCTCTACGAGCAGTACTTC.

Only a few counts were recorded for this clonotype. CDR3 nucleotide sequence: TGTGCCAGCAGTGGACACAGGTATGAGCAGTTCTTC. Translating gives CASSGHRYEQFF. The chain joins TRBV6-5 to TRBJ2-1; D is possibly TRBD1 (5 bases). This CDR3 has 12 amino acids. Trimming removed 5 bases from V and 8 bases from J, with 10 bases in between. The germline CDR1 and CDR2 sequences are MNHEY and SVGAGI.

This rearrangement joins TRBV5-1 to TRBJ2-1, with D tentatively TRBD2 (6 bases). The CDR3 contains 15 residues. Germline CDR1 reads SGHRS; CDR2 reads YFSETQ. V was shortened by 1 base and J by 3 bases, with 11 bases between the two germline ends. The CDR3 protein is CASSLISGVYNEQFF. The CDR3 DNA reads as TGCGCCAGCAGCTTGATTAGCGGAGTCTACAATGAGCAGTTCTTC.

This sequence joins TRBV20-1 and TRBJ1-1, with D possibly matching TRBD1 (6 bases). The V gene's germline CDR1 is DFQATT and CDR2 SNEGSKA (reference sequence). V dropped 0 bases and J dropped 1 base, with 9 bases sitting between them. CDR3 length equals 14 residues. CDR3 nucleotides: TGCAGTGCTAGAGATGGGGGCCGGAACACTGAAGCTTTCTTT. This translates into CSARDGGRNTEAFF.

This clonotype was detected a few times. The chain links TRBV20-1 to TRBJ2-7; 11 nucleotides agree with TRBD2. Germline CDR1 and CDR2: DFQATT and SNEGSKA (reference sequence). The junction had 15 bases not matched to a gene; V was cut back by 6 bases and J by 5 bases. This CDR3 is built from 16 residues. The CDR3 loop reads CSAKSSTSGRRNEQYF. In DNA, the CDR3 is TGCAGTGCCAAATCCTCCACTAGCGGGAGAAGGAACGAGCAGTACTTC.

This clonotype was seen more than once but under ten times. The chain couples TRBV7-2 to TRBJ2-3, with 9 bases aligning to TRBD2. CDR1 is SGHTA, CDR2 FQGNSA, per germline. The length of the CDR3 is 17 residues. Trimming removed 4 bases from V and 2 bases from J; junction bases left unmatched: 10. The CDR3 loop is CASSSLRLADNTDTQYF. The CDR3 DNA is TGTGCCAGCAGCTCTCTAAGACTAGCGGATAACACAGATACGCAGTATTTT.

This clonotype has just a few counts. This sequence joins TRBV20-1 and TRBJ2-4; TRBD1 matches 7 bases. The junction had 10 bases not matched to a gene; V was cut back by 5 bases and J by 0 bases. The CDR3 covers 16 residues. From germline, CDR1 is DFQATT and CDR2 SNEGSKA (reference sequence). Written as DNA, the CDR3 is TGCAGTGCTCAACCGGGACAGACCGTAGCCAAAAACATTCAGTACTTC. This codes for CSAQPGQTVAKNIQYF.

The gene calls are TRBV20-1 and TRBJ2-7; TRBD1 is a possible D gene (6 bases). Per germline, CDR1 DFQATT and CDR2 SNEGSKA (reference sequence). V gave up 2 bases and J gave up 0 bases, with 8 bases separating them. This CDR3 contains 13 residues. The CDR3 region has the DNA TGCAGTGCTAGACAGGGGTACTCCTACGAGCAGTACTTC. The encoded protein is CSARQGYSYEQYF.

The chain carries TRBV11-2 and TRBJ2-5; 13 bases map to TRBD2. The CDR3 runs 18 residues. Germline loops: CDR1 SGHAT, CDR2 FQNNGV. V trimming: 4 bases; J trimming: 1 base; junction bases outside the gene matches: 9. Here the CDR3 DNA reads TGTGCCAGCAGCTACCCGGGGACTAGCGGGGTCCGCCAAGAGACCCAGTACTTC. Protein: CASSYPGTSGVRQETQYF.

V gene TRBV24-1 combines with J gene TRBJ2-3; 9 nucleotides match TRBD1. V lost 4 bases, J lost 5 bases, and 12 bases stayed unmatched. Looked up from germline, CDR1 is KGHDR and CDR2 is SFDVKD. CDR3 length equals 17 residues. This CDR3 reads CATSDQYRDREGDTQYF. CDR3 coding DNA: TGTGCCACCAGTGACCAATACCGGGACAGGGAGGGAGATACGCAGTATTTT.

V and J are TRBV12-3 or TRBV12-4 and TRBJ2-7; D assignment may be TRBD1 or TRBD2 (5 bases each). CDR3 length: 14 residues. V shed 4 bases and J shed 1 base, with 11 bases lying between them. CDR3 loop: CASSWGRPSYEQYF. CDR3 coding DNA: TGTGCCAGCAGTTGGGGACGGCCTTCCTACGAGCAGTACTTC.

This clonotype was counted a few times. J is TRBJ2-2 and V is TRBV12-3 or TRBV12-4; D remains unclear. The V end lost 2 bases, the J end lost 0 bases, and 10 bases lay between the germline ends. The CDR3 runs to 16 residues. The CDR3 bases are TGTGCCAGCAGTTTATCTGGCCAAGCGAACACCGGGGAGCTGTTTTTT. Its translation: CASSLSGQANTGELFF.